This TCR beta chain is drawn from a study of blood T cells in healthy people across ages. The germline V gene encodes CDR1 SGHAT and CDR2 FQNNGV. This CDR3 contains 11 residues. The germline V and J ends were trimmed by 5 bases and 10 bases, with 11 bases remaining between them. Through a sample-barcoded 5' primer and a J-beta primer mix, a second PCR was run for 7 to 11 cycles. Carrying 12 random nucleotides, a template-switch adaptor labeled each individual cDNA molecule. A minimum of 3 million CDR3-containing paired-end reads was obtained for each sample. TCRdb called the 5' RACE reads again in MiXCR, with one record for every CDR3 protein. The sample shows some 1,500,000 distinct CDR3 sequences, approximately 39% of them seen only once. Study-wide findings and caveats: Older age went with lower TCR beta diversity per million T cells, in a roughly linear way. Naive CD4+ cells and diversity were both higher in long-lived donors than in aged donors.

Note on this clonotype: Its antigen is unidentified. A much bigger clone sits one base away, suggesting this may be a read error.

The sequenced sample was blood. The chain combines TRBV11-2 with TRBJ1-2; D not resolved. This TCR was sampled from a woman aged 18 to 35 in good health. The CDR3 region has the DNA TGTGCCAGCAGCCTATACCGGGACTACACCTTC. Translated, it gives CASSLYRDYTF.